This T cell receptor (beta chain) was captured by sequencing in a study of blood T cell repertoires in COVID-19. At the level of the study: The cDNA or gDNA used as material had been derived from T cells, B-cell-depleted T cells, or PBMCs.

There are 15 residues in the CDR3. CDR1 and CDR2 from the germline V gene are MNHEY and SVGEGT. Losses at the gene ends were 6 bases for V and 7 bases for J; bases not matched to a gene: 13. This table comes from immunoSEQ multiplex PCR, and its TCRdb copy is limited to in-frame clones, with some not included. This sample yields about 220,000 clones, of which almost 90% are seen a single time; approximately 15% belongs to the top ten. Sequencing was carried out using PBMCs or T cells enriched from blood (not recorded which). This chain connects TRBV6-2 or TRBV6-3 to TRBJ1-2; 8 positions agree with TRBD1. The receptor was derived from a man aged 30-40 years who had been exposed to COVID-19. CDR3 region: CASSKEGQGTSGYTF. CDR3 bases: TGTGCCAGCAGCAAGGAAGGACAGGGAACGAGTGGCTACACCTTC.